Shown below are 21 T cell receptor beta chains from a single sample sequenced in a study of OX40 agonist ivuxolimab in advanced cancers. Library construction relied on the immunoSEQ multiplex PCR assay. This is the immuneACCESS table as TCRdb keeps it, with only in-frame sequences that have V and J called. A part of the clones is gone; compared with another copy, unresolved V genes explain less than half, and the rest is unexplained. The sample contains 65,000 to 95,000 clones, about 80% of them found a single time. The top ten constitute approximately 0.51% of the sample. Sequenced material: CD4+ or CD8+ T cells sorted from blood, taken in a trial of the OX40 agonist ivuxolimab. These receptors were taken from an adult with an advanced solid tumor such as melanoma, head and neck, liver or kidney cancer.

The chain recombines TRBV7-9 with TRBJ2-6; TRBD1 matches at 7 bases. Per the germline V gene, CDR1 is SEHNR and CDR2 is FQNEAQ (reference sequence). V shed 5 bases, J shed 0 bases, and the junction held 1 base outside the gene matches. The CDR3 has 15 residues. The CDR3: CASSGTASGANVLTF. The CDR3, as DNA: TGTGCCAGCAGCGGGACAGCCTCTGGGGCCAACGTCCTGACTTTC.

For the CDR3, the DNA is TGTGCCATCAGTGAGGAAAATCAACAGGGAGATCCAGATACGCAGTATTTT. Translating gives CAISEENQQGDPDTQYF. The gene calls are TRBV10-3 and TRBJ2-3, with D perhaps TRBD1 (6 bases). CDR3 length: 17 residues. V was clipped by 2 bases and J by 4 bases, with 19 bases between them. CDR1 is ENHRY and CDR2 is SYGVKD in the germline V gene.

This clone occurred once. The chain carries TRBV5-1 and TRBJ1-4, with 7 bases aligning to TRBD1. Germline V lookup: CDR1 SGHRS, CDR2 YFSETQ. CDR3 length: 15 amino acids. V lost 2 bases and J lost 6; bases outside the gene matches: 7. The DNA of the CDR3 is TGCGCCAGCAGCTTATCTCAGGGGGGCTATGAAAAACTGTTTTTT. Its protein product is CASSLSQGGYEKLFF. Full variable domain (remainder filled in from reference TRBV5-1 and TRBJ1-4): KAGVTQTPRYLIKTRGQQVTLSCSPISGHRSVSWYQQTPGQGLQFLFEYFSETQRNKGNFPGRFSGRQFSNSRSEMNVSTLELGDSALYLCASSLSQGGYEKLFFGSGTQLSVL.

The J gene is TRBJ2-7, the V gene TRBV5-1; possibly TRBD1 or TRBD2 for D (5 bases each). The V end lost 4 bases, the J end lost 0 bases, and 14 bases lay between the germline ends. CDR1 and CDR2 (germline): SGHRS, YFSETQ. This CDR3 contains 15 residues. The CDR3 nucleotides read TGCGCCAGCAGCGACCGGGACCGAGGCTCCTACGAGCAGTACTTC. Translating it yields CASSDRDRGSYEQYF.

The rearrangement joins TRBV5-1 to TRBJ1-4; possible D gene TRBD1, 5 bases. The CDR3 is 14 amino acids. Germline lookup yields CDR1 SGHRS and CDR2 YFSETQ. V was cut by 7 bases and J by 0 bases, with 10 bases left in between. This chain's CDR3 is CASGADATNEKLFF. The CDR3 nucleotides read TGCGCCAGCGGGGCAGATGCAACTAATGAAAAACTGTTTTTT.

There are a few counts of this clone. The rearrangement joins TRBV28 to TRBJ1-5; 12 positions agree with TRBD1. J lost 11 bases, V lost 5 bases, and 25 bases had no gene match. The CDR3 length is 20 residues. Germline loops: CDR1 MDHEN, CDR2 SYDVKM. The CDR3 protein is CASSLPGLRIGDRGRSSQHF. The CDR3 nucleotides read TGTGCCAGCAGTCTTCCCGGACTCAGAATAGGGGACAGGGGGCGTTCTTCCCAGCATTTT. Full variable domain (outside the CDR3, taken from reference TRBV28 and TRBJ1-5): DVKVTQSSRYLVKRTGEKVFLECVQDMDHENMFWYRQDPGLGLRLIYFSYDVKMKEKGDIPEGYSVSREKKERFSLILESASTNQTSMYLCASSLPGLRIGDRGRSSQHFGDGTRLSIL.

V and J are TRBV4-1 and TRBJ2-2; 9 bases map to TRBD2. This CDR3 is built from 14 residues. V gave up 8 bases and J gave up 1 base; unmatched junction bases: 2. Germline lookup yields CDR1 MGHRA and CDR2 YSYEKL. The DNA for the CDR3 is TGCGCCAGCGGGACTAGCCAGAACACCGGGGAGCTGTTTTTT. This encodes CASGTSQNTGELFF.

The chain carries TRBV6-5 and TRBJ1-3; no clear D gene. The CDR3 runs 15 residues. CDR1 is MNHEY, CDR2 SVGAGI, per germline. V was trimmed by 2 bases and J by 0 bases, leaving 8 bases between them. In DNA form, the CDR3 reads TGTGCCAGCAGTTACAAGGGCGGCTCTGGAAACACCATATATTTT. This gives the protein CASSYKGGSGNTIYF.

CDR3 residues: CASSAGARDTERQYF. CDR3 coding DNA: TGTGCCAGCAGCGCGGGGGCCCGGGACACCGAGCGGCAGTACTTC. The chain couples TRBV6-1 to TRBJ2-7; D perhaps matches TRBD2 (7 bases). In germline, CDR1 is MNHNS, CDR2 SASEGT. V lost 6 bases and J lost 9, with 24 bases in between. The CDR3 loop spans 15 amino acids.

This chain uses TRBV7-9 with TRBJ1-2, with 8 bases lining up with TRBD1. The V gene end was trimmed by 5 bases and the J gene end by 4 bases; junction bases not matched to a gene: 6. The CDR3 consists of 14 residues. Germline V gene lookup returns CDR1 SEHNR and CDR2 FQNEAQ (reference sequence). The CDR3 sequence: CASSPDRESYGYTF. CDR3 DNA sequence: TGTGCCAGCAGCCCGGACAGGGAGAGCTATGGCTACACCTTC.

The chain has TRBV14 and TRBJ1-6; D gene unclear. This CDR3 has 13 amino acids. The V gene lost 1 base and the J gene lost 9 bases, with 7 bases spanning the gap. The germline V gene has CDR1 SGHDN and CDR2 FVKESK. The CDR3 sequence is CASSQAKGSPLHF. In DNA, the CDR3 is TGTGCCAGCAGCCAAGCTAAGGGTTCACCCCTCCACTTT.

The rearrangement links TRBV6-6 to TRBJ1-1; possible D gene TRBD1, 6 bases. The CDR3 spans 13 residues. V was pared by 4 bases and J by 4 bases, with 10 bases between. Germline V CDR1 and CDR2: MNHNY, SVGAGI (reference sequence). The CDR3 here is CASSWTVGTEAFF. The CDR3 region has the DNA TGTGCCAGCAGTTGGACAGTCGGCACTGAAGCTTTCTTT.

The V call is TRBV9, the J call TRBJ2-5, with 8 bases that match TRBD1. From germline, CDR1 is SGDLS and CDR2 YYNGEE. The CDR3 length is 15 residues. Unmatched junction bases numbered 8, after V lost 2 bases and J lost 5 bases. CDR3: CASSVQGAPTETQYF. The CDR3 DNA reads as TGTGCCAGCAGCGTTCAGGGGGCGCCGACGGAGACCCAGTACTTC.

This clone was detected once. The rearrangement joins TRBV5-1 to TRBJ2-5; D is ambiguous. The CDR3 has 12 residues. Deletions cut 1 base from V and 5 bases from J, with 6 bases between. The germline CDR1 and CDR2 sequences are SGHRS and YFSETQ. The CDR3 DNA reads TGCGCCAGCAGCTTGTCTCGGGAGACCCAGTACTTC. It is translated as CASSLSRETQYF.

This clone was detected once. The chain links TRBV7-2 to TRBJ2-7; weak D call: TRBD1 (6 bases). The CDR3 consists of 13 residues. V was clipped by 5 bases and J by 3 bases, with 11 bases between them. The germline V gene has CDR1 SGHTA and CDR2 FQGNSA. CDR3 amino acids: CASSITGFYEQYF. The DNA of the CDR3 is TGTGCCAGCAGCATCACAGGGTTCTACGAGCAGTACTTC.

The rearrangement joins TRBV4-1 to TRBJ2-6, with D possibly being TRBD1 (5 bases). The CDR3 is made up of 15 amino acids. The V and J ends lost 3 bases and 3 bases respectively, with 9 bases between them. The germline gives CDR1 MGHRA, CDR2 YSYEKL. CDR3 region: CASSHPGNGANVLTF. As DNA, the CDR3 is TGCGCCAGCAGCCATCCAGGGAATGGGGCCAACGTCCTGACTTTC.

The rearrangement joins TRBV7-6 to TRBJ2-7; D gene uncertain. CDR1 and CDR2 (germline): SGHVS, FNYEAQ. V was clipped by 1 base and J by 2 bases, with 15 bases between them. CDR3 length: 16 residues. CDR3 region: CASSLGSPTNAYEQYF. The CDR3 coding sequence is TGTGCCAGCAGCTTAGGGTCGCCGACAAACGCCTACGAGCAGTACTTC.

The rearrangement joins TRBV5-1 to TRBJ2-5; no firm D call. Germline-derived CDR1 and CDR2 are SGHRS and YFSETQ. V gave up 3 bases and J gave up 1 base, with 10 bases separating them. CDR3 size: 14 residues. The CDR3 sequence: CASSSGRIQETQYF. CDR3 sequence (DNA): TGCGCCAGCAGCTCCGGACGGATCCAAGAGACCCAGTACTTC.

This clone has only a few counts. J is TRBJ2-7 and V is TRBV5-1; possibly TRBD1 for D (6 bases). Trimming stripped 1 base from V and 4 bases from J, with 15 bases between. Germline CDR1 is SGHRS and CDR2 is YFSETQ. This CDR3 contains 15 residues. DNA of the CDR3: TGCGCCAGCAGCTTGATTCCGGGACAAGGATACGAGCAGTACTTC. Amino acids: CASSLIPGQGYEQYF.

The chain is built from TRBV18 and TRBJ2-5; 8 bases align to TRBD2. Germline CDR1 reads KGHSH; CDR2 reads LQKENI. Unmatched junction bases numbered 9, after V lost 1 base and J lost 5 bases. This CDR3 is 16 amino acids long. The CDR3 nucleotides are TGTGCCAGCTCACCACGGGACGGGGGGGCCTTGGAGACCCAGTACTTC. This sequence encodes CASSPRDGGALETQYF.

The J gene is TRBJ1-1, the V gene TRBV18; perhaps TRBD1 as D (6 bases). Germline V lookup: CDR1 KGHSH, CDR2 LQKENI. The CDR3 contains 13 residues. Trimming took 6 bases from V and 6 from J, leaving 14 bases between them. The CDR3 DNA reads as TGTGCCAGCTCCGCGGACAGCGGGCCTGAAGCTTTCTTT. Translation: CASSADSGPEAFF.